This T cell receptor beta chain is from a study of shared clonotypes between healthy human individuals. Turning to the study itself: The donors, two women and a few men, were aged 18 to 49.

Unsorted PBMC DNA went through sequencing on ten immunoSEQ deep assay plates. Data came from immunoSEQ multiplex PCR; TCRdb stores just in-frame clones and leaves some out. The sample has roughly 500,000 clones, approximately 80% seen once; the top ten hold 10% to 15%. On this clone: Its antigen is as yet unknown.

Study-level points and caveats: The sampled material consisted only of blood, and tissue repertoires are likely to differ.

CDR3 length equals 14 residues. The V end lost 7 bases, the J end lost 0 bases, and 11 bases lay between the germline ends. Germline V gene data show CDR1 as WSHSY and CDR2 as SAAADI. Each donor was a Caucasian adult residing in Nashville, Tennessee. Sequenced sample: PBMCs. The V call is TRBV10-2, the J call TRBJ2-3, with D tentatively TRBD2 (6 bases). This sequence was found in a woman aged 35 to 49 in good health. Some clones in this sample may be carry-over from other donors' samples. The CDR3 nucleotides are TGCGCCAGCAAAGGCGGGACTAGCACAGATACGCAGTATTTT. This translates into CASKGGTSTDTQYF.